The rows below give T cell receptor beta chains drawn from one sample of a study of CD8 T cells in Susac syndrome. TCRdb used MiXCR to reprocess the immunoSEQ multiplex PCR reads, holding one entry per CDR3 protein. The sample holds 95,000 to 150,000 distinct CDR3 sequences; about 95% are singletons and the top ten take roughly 0.095%. Sequencing input: CD4+ T cells from PBMCs. The receptors originated from a human donor in good health. CDR3s include the opening cysteine and the closing phenylalanine or tryptophan. D genes are given only for firm matches. Clone size is stated in some rows and not others, as once, few, many or a class when expanded.

-,TRBV20-1,TRBJ1-2,-,CSATQGRGYTF,TGCAGTGCTACACAGGGAAGAGGCTACACCTTC
-,TRBV7-7,TRBJ2-1,-,CASSLTGVSSYNEQFF,TGTGCTAGCAGCTTGACGGGGGTCAGCTCCTACAATGAGCAGTTCTTC
-,TRBV5-6,TRBJ2-2,TRBD2,CASSLWLAGTGELFF,TGTGCCAGCAGCTTGTGGCTAGCGGGCACCGGGGAGCTGTTTTTT
-,TRBV2,TRBJ2-6,-,CASSGLDGGANVLTF,TGTGCCAGCAGCGGTCTAGATGGCGGGGCCAACGTCCTGACTTTC
-,TRBV6-1,TRBJ2-5,-,CASGGGETQYF,TGTGCCAGCGGAGGAGGGGAGACCCAGTACTTC
-,TRBV20-1,TRBJ1-1,-,CSGATHRGGTEAFF,TGCAGTGGGGCAACCCACAGAGGGGGCACTGAAGCTTTCTTT
-,TRBV30,TRBJ2-1,TRBD1,CAWKRDRVSVALYNEQFF,TGTGCCTGGAAAAGGGACAGGGTGTCGGTAGCGCTATACAATGAGCAGTTCTTC
-,TRBV11-2,TRBJ1-1,-,CASSSHGQMNTEAFF,TGTGCCAGCAGCTCCCATGGGCAAATGAACACTGAAGCTTTCTTT
-,TRBV5-6,TRBJ2-7,-,CASRKGGYEQYF,TGTGCCAGCAGGAAGGGGGGCTACGAGCAGTACTTC
-,TRBV30,TRBJ2-3,-,CAWRSGAGTDTQYF,TGTGCCTGGAGGTCTGGGGCCGGCACAGATACGCAGTATTTT
once,TRBV7-3,TRBJ1-6,TRBD1,CASSSGQASPLHF,TGTGCCAGCAGCTCGGGACAGGCATCACCCCTCCACTTT
few,TRBV6-2/TRBV6-3,TRBJ2-7,-,CASSYPGTYEQYF,TGTGCCAGCAGTTACCCGGGGACCTACGAGCAGTACTTC
-,TRBV10-3,TRBJ1-1,-,CAISDADRWNTEAFF,TGTGCCATCAGTGACGCGGACCGCTGGAACACTGAAGCTTTCTTT
-,TRBV3-1,TRBJ2-5,TRBD1,CASSPRQGMAQYF,TGTGCCAGCAGCCCCCGACAGGGGATGGCCCAGTACTTC
-,TRBV7-3,TRBJ2-3,TRBD1,CASSSEPGQGADTQYF,TGTGCCAGCAGCTCAGAACCGGGACAGGGGGCAGATACGCAGTATTTT
once,TRBV7-9,TRBJ2-4,TRBD1,CASSITGTGSKNIQYF,TGTGCCAGCAGCATAACCGGGACAGGGTCCAAAAACATTCAGTACTTC
once,TRBV7-8,TRBJ2-4,TRBD1,CASSLGAGTEKNIQYF,TGTGCCAGCAGCTTAGGAGCCGGGACAGAAAAAAACATTCAGTACTTC
-,TRBV20-1,TRBJ2-1,TRBD2,CSARDGRGLAGVRNEQFF,TGCAGTGCTAGAGATGGCAGGGGCCTAGCGGGAGTTCGTAATGAGCAGTTCTTC
-,TRBV9,TRBJ1-5,-,CASSVVAREDQPQHF,TGTGCCAGCAGCGTAGTGGCCAGGGAGGATCAGCCCCAGCATTTT
-,TRBV20-1,TRBJ2-3,TRBD2,CSATWREGFTDTQYF,TGCAGTGCTACATGGCGGGAGGGTTTCACAGATACGCAGTATTTT
-,TRBV25-1,TRBJ1-6,TRBD1,CASSDRRQGNSPLHF,TGTGCCAGCAGTGATCGGAGACAGGGTAATTCACCCCTCCACTTT
-,TRBV20-1,TRBJ2-3,TRBD2,CSASTTSGRAVGTDTQYF,TGCAGTGCTAGTACGACTAGCGGGAGGGCCGTGGGGACAGATACGCAGTATTTT
once,TRBV4-1,TRBJ2-3,-,CASGYLQPGQWYRDTQYF,TGCGCCAGCGGATATCTGCAACCGGGACAATGGTATAGAGATACGCAGTATTTT
-,TRBV9,TRBJ2-1,-,CASSSWSASSYNEQFF,TGTGCCAGCAGCTCTTGGTCGGCAAGCTCCTACAATGAGCAGTTCTTC
-,TRBV20-1,TRBJ2-7,-,CSARVGWGLLEQYF,TGCAGTGCTAGAGTGGGTTGGGGGCTCTTAGAGCAGTACTTC
-,TRBV28,TRBJ2-7,TRBD1,CASSRQGPLVGEQYF,TGTGCCAGCAGTCGACAGGGACCGCTAGTGGGAGAGCAGTACTTC
once,TRBV6-5,TRBJ1-1,-,CASERGPMTEAFF,TGTGCCAGCGAAAGGGGCCCCATGACTGAAGCTTTCTTT
-,TRBV4-3,TRBJ2-2,TRBD2,CASSQRTSSGTGELFF,TGCGCCAGCAGCCAAAGGACTAGCTCGGGCACCGGGGAGCTGTTTTTT
-,TRBV6-5,TRBJ2-2,-,CASRPVNTGELFF,TGTGCCAGCCGGCCCGTTAACACCGGGGAGCTGTTTTTT
-,TRBV10-3,TRBJ1-2,-,CAISPKGGYGYTF,TGTGCCATCAGTCCAAAGGGGGGATATGGCTACACCTTC